This T cell receptor beta chain was obtained from a study of technical replicates of blood from a handful of donors. The germline V gene encodes CDR1 SGHNT and CDR2 YENEEA. The length of the CDR3 is 17 residues. Trimming removed 0 bases from V and 2 bases from J, with 13 bases in between. Method: immunoSEQ multiplex PCR; TCRdb's copy keeps in-frame clones and lacks some. The sample has around 62,000 clones, 95% to 98% seen once; the top ten hold around 0.16%. The specimen was T cells isolated from PBMCs. The rearrangement uses TRBV11-3 and TRBJ2-2, with D possibly matching TRBD2 (5 bases). The TCR comes from a human donor in good health. CDR3 in DNA: TGTGCCAGCAGCTTAGATTCGGGGTCCCCTAACACCGGGGAGCTGTTTTTT. Protein: CASSLDSGSPNTGELFF.